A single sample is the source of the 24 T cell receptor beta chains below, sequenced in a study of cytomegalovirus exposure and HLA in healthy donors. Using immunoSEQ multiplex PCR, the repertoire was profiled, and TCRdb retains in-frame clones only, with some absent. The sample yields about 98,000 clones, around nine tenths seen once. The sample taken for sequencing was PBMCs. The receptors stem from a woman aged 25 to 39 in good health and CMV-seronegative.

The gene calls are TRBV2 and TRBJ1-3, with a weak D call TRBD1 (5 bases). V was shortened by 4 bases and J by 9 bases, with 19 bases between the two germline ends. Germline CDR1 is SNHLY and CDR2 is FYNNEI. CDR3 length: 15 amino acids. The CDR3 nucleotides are TGTGCCAGCAGTGGAAGCCCAGGCATGGGGCTCACCATATATTTT. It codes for CASSGSPGMGLTIYF.

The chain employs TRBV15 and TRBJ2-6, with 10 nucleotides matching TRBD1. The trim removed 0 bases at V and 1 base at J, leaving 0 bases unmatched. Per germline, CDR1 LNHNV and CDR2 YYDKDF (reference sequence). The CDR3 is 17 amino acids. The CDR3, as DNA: TGTGCCACCAGCAGAGAGGGACAGGGGTCTGGGGCCAACGTCCTGACTTTC. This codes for CATSREGQGSGANVLTF. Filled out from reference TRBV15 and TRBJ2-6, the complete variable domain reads DAMVIQNPRYQVTQFGKPVTLSCSQTLNHNVMYWYQQKSSQAPKLLFHYYDKDFNNEADTPDNFQSRRPNTSFCFLDIRSPGLGDTAMYLCATSREGQGSGANVLTFGAGSRLTVL.

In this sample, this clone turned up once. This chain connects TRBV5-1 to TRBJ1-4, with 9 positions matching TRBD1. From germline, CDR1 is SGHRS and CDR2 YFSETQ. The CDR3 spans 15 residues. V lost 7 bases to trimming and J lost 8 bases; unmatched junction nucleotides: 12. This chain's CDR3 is CASSDPGQGREKLFF. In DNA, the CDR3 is TGCGCCAGCTCGGATCCGGGACAGGGTCGGGAAAAACTGTTTTTT.

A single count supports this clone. The CDR3 region is CASSSSYEQYF. In DNA form, the CDR3 reads TGCGCCAGCAGCTCTAGCTACGAGCAGTACTTC. The rearrangement uses TRBV4-1 and TRBJ2-7, with D unresolved. V was trimmed by 5 bases and J by 3 bases, leaving 5 bases between them. Per the germline V gene, CDR1 is MGHRA and CDR2 is YSYEKL. The CDR3 loop spans 11 amino acids.

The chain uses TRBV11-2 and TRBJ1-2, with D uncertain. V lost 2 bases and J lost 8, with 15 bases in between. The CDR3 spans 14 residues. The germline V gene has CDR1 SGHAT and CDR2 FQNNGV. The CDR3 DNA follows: TGTGCCAGCAGCTTATTCAAAGAAGGGAGCGGCTACACCTTC. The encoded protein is CASSLFKEGSGYTF.

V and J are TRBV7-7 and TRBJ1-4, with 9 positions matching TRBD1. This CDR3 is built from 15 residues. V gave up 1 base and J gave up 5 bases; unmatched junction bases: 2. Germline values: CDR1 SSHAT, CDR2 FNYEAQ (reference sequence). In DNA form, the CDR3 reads TGTGCCAGCAGCTTAGGGACAGGGGCGAATGAAAAACTGTTTTTT. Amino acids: CASSLGTGANEKLFF.

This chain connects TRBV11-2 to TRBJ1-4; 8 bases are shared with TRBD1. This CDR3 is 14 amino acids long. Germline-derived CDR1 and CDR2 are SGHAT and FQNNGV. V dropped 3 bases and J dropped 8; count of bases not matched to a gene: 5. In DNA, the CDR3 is TGTGCCAGCAGCTTTGACAGGGGAAGGGAAAAACTGTTTTTT. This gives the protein CASSFDRGREKLFF.

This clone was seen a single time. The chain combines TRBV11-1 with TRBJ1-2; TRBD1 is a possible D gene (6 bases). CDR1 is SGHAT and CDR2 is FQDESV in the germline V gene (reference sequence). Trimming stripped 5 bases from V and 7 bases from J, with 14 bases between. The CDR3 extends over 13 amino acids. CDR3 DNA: TGTGCCAGCAGCCTTACAGGGAGTACTGGCTACACCTTC. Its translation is CASSLTGSTGYTF.

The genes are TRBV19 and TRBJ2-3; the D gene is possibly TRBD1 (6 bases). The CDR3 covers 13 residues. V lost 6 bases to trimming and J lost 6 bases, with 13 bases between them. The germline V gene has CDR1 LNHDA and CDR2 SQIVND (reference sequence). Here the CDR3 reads CASRTLGGDTQYF. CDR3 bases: TGTGCCAGTAGAACGCTAGGGGGTGATACGCAGTATTTT. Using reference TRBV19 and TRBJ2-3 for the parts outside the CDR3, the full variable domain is DGGITQSPKYLFRKEGQNVTLSCEQNLNHDAMYWYRQDPGQGLRLIYYSQIVNDFQKGDIAEGYSVSREKKESFPLTVTSAQKNPTAFYLCASRTLGGDTQYFGPGTRLTVL.

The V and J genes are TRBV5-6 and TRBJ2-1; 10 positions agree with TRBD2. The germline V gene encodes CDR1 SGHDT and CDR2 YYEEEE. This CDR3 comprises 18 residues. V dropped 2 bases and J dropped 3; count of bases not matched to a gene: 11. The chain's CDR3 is CASSLQLRTSGDYNEQFF. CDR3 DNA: TGTGCCAGCAGCTTACAACTCAGGACTAGCGGAGACTACAATGAGCAGTTCTTC.

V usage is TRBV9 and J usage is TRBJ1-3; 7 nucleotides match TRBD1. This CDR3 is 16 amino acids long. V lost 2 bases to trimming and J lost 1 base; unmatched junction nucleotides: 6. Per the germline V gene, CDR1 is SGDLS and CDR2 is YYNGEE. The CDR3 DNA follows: TGTGCCAGCAGCGTGCAGGACAGGCGTTCTGGAAACACCATATATTTT. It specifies CASSVQDRRSGNTIYF.

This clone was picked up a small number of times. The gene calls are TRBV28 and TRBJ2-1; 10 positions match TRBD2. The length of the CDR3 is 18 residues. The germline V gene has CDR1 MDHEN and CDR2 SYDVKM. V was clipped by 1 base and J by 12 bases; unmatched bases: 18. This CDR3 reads CASSLLIPKREGGLAQFF. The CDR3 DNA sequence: TGTGCCAGCAGTTTATTGATCCCCAAGCGGGAGGGCGGCCTTGCGCAGTTCTTC.

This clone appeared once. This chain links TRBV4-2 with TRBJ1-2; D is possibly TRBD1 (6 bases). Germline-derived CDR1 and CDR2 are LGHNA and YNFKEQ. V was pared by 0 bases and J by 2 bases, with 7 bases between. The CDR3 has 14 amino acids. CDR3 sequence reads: CASSQDRGNYGYTF. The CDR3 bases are TGTGCCAGCAGCCAAGACAGGGGAAACTATGGCTACACCTTC.

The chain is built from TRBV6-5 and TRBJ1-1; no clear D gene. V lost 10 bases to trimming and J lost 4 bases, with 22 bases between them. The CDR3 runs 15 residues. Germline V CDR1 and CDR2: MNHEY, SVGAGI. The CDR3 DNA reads TGTGCCACGGGAAAAATTGGTGGTGGAGGCACTGAAGCTTTCTTT. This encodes CATGKIGGGGTEAFF.

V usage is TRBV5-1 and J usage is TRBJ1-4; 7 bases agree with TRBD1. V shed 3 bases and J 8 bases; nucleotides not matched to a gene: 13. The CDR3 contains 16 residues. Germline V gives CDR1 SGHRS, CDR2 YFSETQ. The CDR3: CASSSIPTGPPEKLFF. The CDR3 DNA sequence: TGCGCCAGCAGCTCGATTCCGACAGGGCCGCCCGAAAAACTGTTTTTT.

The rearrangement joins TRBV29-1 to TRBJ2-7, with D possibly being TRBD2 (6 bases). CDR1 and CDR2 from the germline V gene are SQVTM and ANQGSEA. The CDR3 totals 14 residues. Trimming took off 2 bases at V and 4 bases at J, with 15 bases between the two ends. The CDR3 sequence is CSVETAGTLYEQYF. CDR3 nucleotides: TGCAGCGTTGAAACTGCCGGGACTCTTTACGAGCAGTACTTC.

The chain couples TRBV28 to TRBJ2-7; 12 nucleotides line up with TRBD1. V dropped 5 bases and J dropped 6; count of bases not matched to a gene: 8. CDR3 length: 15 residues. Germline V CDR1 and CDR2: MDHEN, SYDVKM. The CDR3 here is CASSLTGTGGLEQYF. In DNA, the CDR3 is TGTGCCAGCAGTCTAACCGGGACAGGGGGCCTCGAGCAGTACTTC.

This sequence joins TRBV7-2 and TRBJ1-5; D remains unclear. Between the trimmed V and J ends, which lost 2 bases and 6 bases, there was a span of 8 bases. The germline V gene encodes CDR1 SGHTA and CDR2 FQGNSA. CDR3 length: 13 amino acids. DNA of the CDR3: TGTGCCAGCAGCTTAACAGAAGGTCAGCCCCAGCATTTT. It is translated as CASSLTEGQPQHF.

CDR3 protein: CASSPQTLVNEQFF. The CDR3 coding sequence is TGTGCCAGCAGCCCTCAGACTCTGGTCAATGAGCAGTTCTTC. The chain combines TRBV7-2 with TRBJ2-1; the D is unclear. Trimming left V 5 bases short and J 6 bases short, with 14 bases between. Germline CDR1 reads SGHTA; CDR2 reads FQGNSA. This CDR3 comprises 14 residues.

The CDR3 DNA is TGTGCCAGCAGCTCGCCCCTAGGGGACAGGGGAAATCAGCCCCAGCATTTT. It specifies CASSSPLGDRGNQPQHF. This chain uses TRBV7-2 with TRBJ1-5; 10 bases align to TRBD1. Looked up from germline, CDR1 is SGHTA and CDR2 is FQGNSA. With 4 bases clipped from V and 4 bases from J, the junction kept 10 bases outside the gene matches. CDR3 length: 17 residues.

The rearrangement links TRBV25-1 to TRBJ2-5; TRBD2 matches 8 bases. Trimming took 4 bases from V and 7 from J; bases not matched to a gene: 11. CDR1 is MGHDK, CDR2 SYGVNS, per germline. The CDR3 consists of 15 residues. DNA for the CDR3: TGTGCCAGCAGTGGAGGGACTAGGGGTATTGGGACCCAGTACTTC. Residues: CASSGGTRGIGTQYF.

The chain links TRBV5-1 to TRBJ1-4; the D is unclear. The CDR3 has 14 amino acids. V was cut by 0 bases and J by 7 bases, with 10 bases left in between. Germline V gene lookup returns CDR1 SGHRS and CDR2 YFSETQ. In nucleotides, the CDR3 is TGCGCCAGCAGCTTGGTACCTTCGAGTGAAAAACTGTTTTTT. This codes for CASSLVPSSEKLFF.

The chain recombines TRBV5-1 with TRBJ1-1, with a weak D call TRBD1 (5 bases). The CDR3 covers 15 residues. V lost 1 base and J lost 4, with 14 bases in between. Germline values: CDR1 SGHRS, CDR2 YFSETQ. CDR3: CASSLLGGLSTEAFF. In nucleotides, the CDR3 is TGCGCCAGCAGCTTGTTGGGGGGGTTGAGCACTGAAGCTTTCTTT.

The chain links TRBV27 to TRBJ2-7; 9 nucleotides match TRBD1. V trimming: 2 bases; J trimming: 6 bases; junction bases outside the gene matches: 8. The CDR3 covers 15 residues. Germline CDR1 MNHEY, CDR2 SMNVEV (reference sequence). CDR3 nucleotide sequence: TGTGCCAGCAGTTTAAGGTCAAGGACAGGGGCCGAGCAGTACTTC. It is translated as CASSLRSRTGAEQYF.